This T cell receptor beta chain emerged from a study of early stage breast cancer tumors (dated by TCRdb to 2016 to 2017). At the level of the whole study: Of the 15 to 20 invasive breast tumors, about a dozen were found to be estrogen receptor-positive, progesterone receptor-positive and HER2-negative. About 70% of the 12 ER+/PR+/HER2- tumors were invasive ductal carcinomas, while the other four were invasive lobular carcinomas. On average, each sample had roughly 9.9-fold read coverage. The samples as a whole yielded under 3,500,000 detected templates, corresponding to around 1,100,000 unique clonotypes. The paper's findings and limits, for the study overall: Repertoires from blood resembled normal breast more closely than tumor, and using blood as a reference for each tissue separated tumor from normal in about 85% of the 16 patients. Tumors showed about 2.5-fold higher T cell density and higher clonality than adjacent normal breast tissue. Because the cohort was small, a breakdown by tumor subtype could not be done. Enriched TCRB sequences shared across patients were found to be mostly commonly generated sequences that were unlikely to play an important role in the tumor microenvironment. Sequencing bulk genomic DNA from unsorted cells could not capture chain pairing or functional markers like CD4, CD8 and FOXP3.

Of note for this clone: Its antigen is currently not known. Base quality data are lacking; no much larger clone is found one base away.

V loses 1 base, J loses 8 bases, and the germline ends lie 14 bases apart. From the cysteine through the phenylalanine, the CDR3 covers 15 amino acids. The CDR3 DNA has 45 bases and is translated from base 1. CDR1 and CDR2, per the germline V gene (reference sequence), are LNHNV and YYDKDF. Each sample was amplified in two independent genomic DNA replicates, using around 0.55 ug for blood and about 1.5 ug for tumor or normal breast. Following the manufacturer's instructions, the ImmunoSeq Intro kit was used to carry out TCRB sequencing on genomic DNA. The multiplex PCR ran for 30 to 40 cycles using proprietary primers and spike-in control sequences for absolute quantification. Single-end 150-bp reads were used to sequence an 87-bp fragment covering the CDR3 and the flanking V and J genes. Each lane of an Illumina MiSeq using version 3.0 chemistry carried seven multiplexed samples, with two replicates per sample. The study's processing was this. Raw data were processed by the vendor's proprietary pipeline, with both replicates merged into one result per sample. To define clonotypes, the study grouped productive rearrangements that shared the V-gene family, CDR3 amino acid sequence and J-gene segment. To compute clonality, the normalized Shannon entropy (Pielou evenness) of TCRB abundances was subtracted from 1. To estimate T cell density, the total number of templates was divided by the number of input cells, which was inferred from the amount of DNA input. Recon, run with its default parameters, was used to estimate overall repertoire diversity and clonality. Tumor-enriched clonotypes were defined as having over 0.1% abundance in tumor and at least 32-fold higher abundance than in normal breast. Not all clones reach the TCRdb copy of this immuneACCESS table, which keeps in-frame sequences only. Checked studies attribute under half of the gap to unresolved V genes and leave the rest unexplained. That table is the source of V, J and clone size, and D and trimming were worked out from the DNA. For this sample there are more than 65,000 clones; 75% to 90% appear just once. The ten top clones hold over 3.5% of the sample.

The study profiled bulk TCR beta-chain repertoires in matched peripheral blood, tumor and adjacent normal breast tissue taken from some 15 patients with early-stage breast cancer. Before surgery, about 5-10 mL of whole blood was collected into EDTA tubes and then processed within 2 hours. Ficoll-Paque centrifugation in SepMate-50 tubes was used to isolate peripheral blood mononuclear cells. For storage in liquid nitrogen, PBMCs were cryopreserved as aliquots of 2 to 4 million cells in around 90% FBS with 10% DMSO. The Qiagen AllPrep DNA/RNA Mini kit was used to extract genomic DNA. The rearrangement joined TRBV15 to TRBJ1-4; the D gene cannot be named for sure. This sequence was found in a person aged 35-49 years with breast cancer. Sequences were obtained from blood. The sequenced DNA is TGTGCCACCAGCAGAGCCGGAACCTTGGAGGAAAAACTGTTTTTT. This translates into CATSRAGTLEEKLFF.